The T cell receptor beta chain described here comes from a study of OX40 agonist ivuxolimab in advanced cancers. Overall study findings and caveats: No determination was made of the antigen specificity of the expanded peripheral T cells.

Generated by immunoSEQ multiplex PCR, the TCRdb table keeps only in-frame clones and is missing some. The top ten hold 0.5% of the sample, which has around 98,000 clones, around 85% seen once. The CDR3 runs to 13 residues. Germline CDR1 and CDR2: MGHRA and YSYEKL. Trimming took 1 base from V and 4 from J, leaving 7 bases between them. Comment on this clone: Its target is unknown.

The material sequenced was CD4+ or CD8+ T cells sorted from blood, taken in a trial of the OX40 agonist ivuxolimab. This chain links TRBV4-1 with TRBJ2-5; D is ambiguous. This TCR was sampled from an adult with an advanced solid tumor such as melanoma, head and neck, liver or kidney cancer. The CDR3 region is CASSQALGETQYF. DNA of the CDR3: TGCGCCAGCAGCCAAGCATTGGGAGAGACCCAGTACTTC.